This T cell receptor beta chain was found in a study of cytomegalovirus exposure and HLA in healthy donors (dated by TCRdb to the late 2010s). Study-level background: According to a later analysis, the 120 or so validation repertoires were produced on the same platform as the approximately 610 repertoires of the first cohort. The aim of the study was to test whether cataloging public T cell receptors could identify signatures of past pathogen exposure. Along with the approximately 650-subject first cohort, a separate validation cohort of around 120 different subjects was used. The study combined high-throughput TCR immunosequencing, statistical association of individual TCRs with disease status, and machine learning to predict cytomegalovirus infection status.

Library preparation employed the immunoSEQ multiplex PCR assay. Concerning the study's data processing: A statistical classification framework was built for diagnosing cytomegalovirus status from the catalog of TCR beta chain sequences. TCRdb retrieved this table from immuneACCESS and kept in-frame rearrangements only. Not all clones are present; in checked studies, unresolved V genes account for under half, and no reason is known for the remainder. Clone size and the V and J calls come from that table; the DNA yielded D and trimming. The sample yields 100,000 or so clones; about 88% were counted once. The top ten clones comprise 4% to 4.5% of the sample. This clone is a singleton in its sample. Its antigen is currently not known. The sample holds no much larger clone one base away, and base qualities are not on file. General conclusions and limits of the study: Most TCR sequences were observed very rarely across donors, whereas some public TCRs were present in many individuals. The authors suggested that the approach could potentially be extended to other disease states and immunological phenotypes. The validation cohort had no HLA typing available for a later analysis, so co-occurrence within that cohort was assessed over all 130 or so repertoires. In vitro tests confirmed that a few of the cytomegalovirus-associated TCR beta chains recognize cytomegalovirus antigens. The classifier was reported to diagnose cytomegalovirus status with high specificity and sensitivity in both the original and validation cohorts. In a later analysis, TCRs clustered in the first cohort were found to also tend to co-occur in the roughly 130 validation repertoires, with 90% to 95% of cluster scores above 0. The study gave a list of some 150 TCR beta chains associated with cytomegalovirus.

V loses 8 bases of germline sequence and J loses 4 bases, and the interval between the two ends is 9 bases. The CDR3 sequence holds 11 residues, the cysteine and phenylalanine included. CDR3 DNA is the only sequence kept; it has 33 bases, read in frame from the first base. According to the germline V gene, CDR1 reads KGHSH and CDR2 reads LQKENI. The donors were included in the validation cohort of some 110 subjects, a group kept apart from the roughly 700-subject first cohort. The sequenced sample consisted of PBMCs. This TCR was recovered from a woman aged 18-29 years in good health and CMV-seropositive. The rearranged segments are TRBV18 and TRBJ2-7; a tentative D call is TRBD2 (5 bases match). The DNA reads TGTGCCAGCAGCCCGGGGTACGAGCAGTACTTC. Its translation is CASSPGYEQYF.